This TCR beta chain emerged from a study of OX40 agonist ivuxolimab in advanced cancers. The data were produced by immunoSEQ multiplex PCR, yet TCRdb's version contains in-frame clones alone and is incomplete. The table includes 25,000 to 35,000 clones, approximately 81% detected once. As regards this clone: Its antigen is undetermined.

Study observations and caveats: More expanded clones were found, on average, in CD8+ than in CD4+ T cells.

CDR1 SGHVT and CDR2 SQSDAQ come from the germline V gene. V gave up 3 bases and J gave up 4 bases, with 16 bases separating them. The CDR3 contains 17 residues. Specimen: CD4+ or CD8+ T cells sorted from blood, collected in a trial of the OX40 agonist ivuxolimab. This rearrangement joins TRBV7-4 to TRBJ1-6; D is uncertain. The sequence came from an adult with an advanced solid tumor such as melanoma, head and neck, liver or kidney cancer. CDR3 in amino acids: CASSFGLARVYNSPLHF. The DNA for the CDR3 is TGTGCCAGCAGCTTCGGCCTGGCCAGAGTTTATAATTCACCCCTCCACTTT.